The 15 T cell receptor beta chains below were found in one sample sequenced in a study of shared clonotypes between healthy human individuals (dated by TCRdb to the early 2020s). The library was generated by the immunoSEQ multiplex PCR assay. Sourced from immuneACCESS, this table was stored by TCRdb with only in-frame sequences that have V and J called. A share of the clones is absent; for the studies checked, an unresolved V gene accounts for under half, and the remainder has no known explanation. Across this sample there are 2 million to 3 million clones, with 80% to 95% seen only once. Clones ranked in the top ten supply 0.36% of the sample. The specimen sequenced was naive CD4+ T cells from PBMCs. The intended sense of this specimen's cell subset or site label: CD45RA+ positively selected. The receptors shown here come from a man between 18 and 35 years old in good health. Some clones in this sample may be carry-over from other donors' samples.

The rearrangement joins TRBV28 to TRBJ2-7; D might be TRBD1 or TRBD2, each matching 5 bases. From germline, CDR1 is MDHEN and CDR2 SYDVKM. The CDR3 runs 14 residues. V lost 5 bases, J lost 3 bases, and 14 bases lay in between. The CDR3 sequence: CASSGGGRIYEQYF. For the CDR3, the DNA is TGTGCCAGCAGTGGTGGGGGACGTATCTACGAGCAGTACTTC. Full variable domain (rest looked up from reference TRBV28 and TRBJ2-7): DVKVTQSSRYLVKRTGEKVFLECVQDMDHENMFWYRQDPGLGLRLIYFSYDVKMKEKGDIPEGYSVSREKKERFSLILESASTNQTSMYLCASSGGGRIYEQYFGPGTRLTVT.

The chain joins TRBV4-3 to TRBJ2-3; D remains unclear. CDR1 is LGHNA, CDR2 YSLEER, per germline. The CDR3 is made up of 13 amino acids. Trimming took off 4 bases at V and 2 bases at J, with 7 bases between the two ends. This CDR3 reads CASSLTLTDTQYF. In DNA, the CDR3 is TGCGCCAGCAGCCTGACCCTCACAGATACGCAGTATTTT.

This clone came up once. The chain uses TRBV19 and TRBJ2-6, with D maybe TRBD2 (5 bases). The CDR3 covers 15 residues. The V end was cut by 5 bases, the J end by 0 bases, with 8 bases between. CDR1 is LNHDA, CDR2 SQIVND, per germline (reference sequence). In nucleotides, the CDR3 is TGTGCCAGTAGTTTGGGGAGCTCTGGGGCCAACGTCCTGACTTTC. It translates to CASSLGSSGANVLTF.

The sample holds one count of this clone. The CDR3 DNA sequence: TGTGCCAGCAGAGGTTCGGCCTACAATGAGCAGTTCTTC. Its protein is CASRGSAYNEQFF. The gene calls are TRBV6-6 and TRBJ2-1; no clear D gene. CDR1 and CDR2 (germline): MNHNY, SVGAGI (reference sequence). The CDR3 sequence is 13 residues long. The V end was cut by 6 bases, the J end by 2 bases, with 8 bases between.

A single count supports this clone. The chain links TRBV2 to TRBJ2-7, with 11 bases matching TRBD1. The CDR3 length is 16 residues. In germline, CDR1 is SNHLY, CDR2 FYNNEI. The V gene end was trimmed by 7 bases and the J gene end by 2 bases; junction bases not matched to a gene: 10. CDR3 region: CASMGQGVPTTYEQYF. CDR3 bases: TGTGCCAGCATGGGACAGGGGGTCCCCACTACCTACGAGCAGTACTTC.

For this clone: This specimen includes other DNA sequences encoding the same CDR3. CDR3 in DNA: TGTGCCAGCAGCCTGAGAATGAACACTGAAGCTTTCTTT. It is translated as CASSLRMNTEAFF. The chain carries TRBV7-9 and TRBJ1-1, with D uncertain. Germline V CDR1 and CDR2: SEHNR, FQNEAQ (reference sequence). V was cut by 5 bases and J by 0 bases, with 7 bases left in between. This CDR3 spans 13 amino acids.

The CDR3 sequence is CASSFSRGTYNEQFF. DNA for the CDR3: TGTGCCAGCAGCTTCTCCAGGGGTACCTACAATGAGCAGTTCTTC. This chain uses TRBV5-8 with TRBJ2-1, with D perhaps TRBD1 (6 bases). The CDR3 length is 15 residues. V lost 2 bases, J lost 2 bases, and 11 bases lay in between. The germline V gene has CDR1 SGHTS and CDR2 YDEGEE.

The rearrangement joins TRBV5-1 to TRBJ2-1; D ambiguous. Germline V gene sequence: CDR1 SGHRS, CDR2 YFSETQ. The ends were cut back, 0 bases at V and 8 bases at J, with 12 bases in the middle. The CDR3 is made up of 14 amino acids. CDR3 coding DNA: TGCGCCAGCAGCTTGGCTGTTGGAGAATATGAGCAGTTCTTC. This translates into CASSLAVGEYEQFF.

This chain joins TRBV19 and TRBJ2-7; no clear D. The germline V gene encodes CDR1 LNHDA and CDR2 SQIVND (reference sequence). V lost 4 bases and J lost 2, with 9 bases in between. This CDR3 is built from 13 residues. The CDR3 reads CASSKTATYEQYF. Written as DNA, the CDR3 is TGTGCCAGTAGTAAAACAGCTACCTACGAGCAGTACTTC.

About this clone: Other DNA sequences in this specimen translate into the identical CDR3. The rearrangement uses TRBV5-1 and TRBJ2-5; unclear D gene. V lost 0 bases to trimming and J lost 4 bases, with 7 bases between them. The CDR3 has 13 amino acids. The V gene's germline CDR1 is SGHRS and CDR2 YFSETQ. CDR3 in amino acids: CASSLALGETQYF. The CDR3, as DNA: TGCGCCAGCAGCTTGGCCCTAGGAGAGACCCAGTACTTC.

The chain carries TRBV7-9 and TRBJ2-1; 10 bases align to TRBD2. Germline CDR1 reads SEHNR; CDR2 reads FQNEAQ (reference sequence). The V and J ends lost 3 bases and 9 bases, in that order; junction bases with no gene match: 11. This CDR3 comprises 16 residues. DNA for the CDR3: TGTGCCAGCAGCTTCCGGGGGACTAGCGTTTTTGGTGAGCAGTTCTTC. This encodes CASSFRGTSVFGEQFF.

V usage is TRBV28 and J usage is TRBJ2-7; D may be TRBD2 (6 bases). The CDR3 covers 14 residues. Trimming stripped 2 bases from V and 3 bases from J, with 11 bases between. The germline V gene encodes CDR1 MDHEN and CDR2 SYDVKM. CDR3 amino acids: CASSLERADYEQYF. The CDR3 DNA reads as TGTGCCAGCAGTTTAGAGCGGGCAGACTACGAGCAGTACTTC.

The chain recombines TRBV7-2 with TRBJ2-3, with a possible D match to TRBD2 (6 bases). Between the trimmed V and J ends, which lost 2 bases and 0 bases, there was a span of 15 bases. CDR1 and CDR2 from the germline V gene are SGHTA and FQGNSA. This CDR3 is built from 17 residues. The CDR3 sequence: CASSLRLAIASTDTQYF. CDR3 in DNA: TGTGCCAGCAGCTTACGGCTAGCGATTGCTAGCACAGATACGCAGTATTTT.

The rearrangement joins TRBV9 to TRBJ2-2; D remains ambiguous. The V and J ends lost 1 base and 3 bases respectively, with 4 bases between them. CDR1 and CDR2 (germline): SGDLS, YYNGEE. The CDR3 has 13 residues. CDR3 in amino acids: CASSVRHTGELFF. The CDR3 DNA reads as TGTGCCAGCAGCGTACGTCACACCGGGGAGCTGTTTTTT.

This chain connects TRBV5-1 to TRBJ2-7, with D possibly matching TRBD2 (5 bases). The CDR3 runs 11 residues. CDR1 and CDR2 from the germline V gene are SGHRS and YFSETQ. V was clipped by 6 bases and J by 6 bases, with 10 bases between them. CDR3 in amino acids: CASKGEAEQYF. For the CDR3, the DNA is TGCGCCAGCAAGGGAGAGGCCGAGCAGTACTTC.